A single sample is the source of the 14 T cell receptor beta chains below, sequenced in a study of control samples from healthy donors and cancer patients. Produced via immunoSEQ multiplex PCR; TCRdb's table is partial and in-frame only. Here the sample spans under 200,000 clones, about 94% being singletons. Sequencing was performed on blood. The receptors derive from a woman aged 40 to 50 in good health.

V and J are TRBV7-8 and TRBJ1-1, with D possibly TRBD1 on 5 matching bases. Per the germline V gene, CDR1 is SGHVS and CDR2 is FQNEAQ. The V and J ends lost 2 bases and 6 bases respectively, with 13 bases between them. This CDR3 spans 14 amino acids. CDR3 in amino acids: CASSLSGGRAEAFF. CDR3 sequence (DNA): TGTGCCAGCAGCTTATCGGGGGGTAGGGCTGAAGCTTTCTTT.

The rearrangement uses TRBV3-1 (or the pseudogene TRBV3-2) and TRBJ2-7, with a possible D match to TRBD1 (5 bases). CDR1 and CDR2 from the germline V gene are LGHDT and YNNKEL (reference sequence). Trimming removed 4 bases at V and 0 bases at J, with 10 bases between. The CDR3 sequence is 14 residues long. The CDR3 nucleotides are TGTGCCAGCAGCCCGACAGTGAGCTCCTACGAGCAGTACTTC. Its translation: CASSPTVSSYEQYF.

This clone was picked up a small number of times. The rearrangement uses TRBV4-3 and TRBJ1-5; D not certain. Germline loops: CDR1 LGHNA, CDR2 YSLEER. The CDR3 is made up of 14 amino acids. Trimming left V 0 bases short and J 4 bases short, with 7 bases between. The CDR3 region is CASSQEHTNQPQHF. Here the CDR3 DNA reads TGCGCCAGCAGCCAAGAACACACAAATCAGCCCCAGCATTTT.

The rearrangement joins TRBV4-3 to TRBJ2-5; possibly TRBD1 for D (5 bases). Germline V gene data show CDR1 as LGHNA and CDR2 as YSLEER. This CDR3 has 16 residues. Between the trimmed V and J ends, which lost 1 base and 1 base, there was a span of 13 bases. The DNA of the CDR3 is TGCGCCAGCAGCCAAGGGGCAGGGCCCTCCCAAGAGACCCAGTACTTC. Translating gives CASSQGAGPSQETQYF.

This chain links TRBV7-2 with TRBJ1-2; a possible D gene is TRBD1 (6 bases). The CDR3 has 14 residues. Per the germline V gene, CDR1 is SGHTA and CDR2 is FQGNSA. The V end was cut by 6 bases, the J end by 6 bases, with 17 bases between. For the CDR3, the DNA is TGTGCCAGCAGTACTACAGGGTTAAGGAATGGCTACACCTTC. Protein sequence: CASSTTGLRNGYTF.

A single count supports this clone. J is TRBJ2-7 and V is TRBV7-9, with TRBD2 identical over 7 bases. Losses at the gene ends were 2 bases for V and 2 bases for J; bases not matched to a gene: 9. Looked up from germline, CDR1 is SEHNR and CDR2 is FQNEAQ (reference sequence). The CDR3 is made up of 16 amino acids. This chain's CDR3 is CASSLLGASGPYEQYF. The CDR3 nucleotides are TGTGCCAGCAGCTTACTCGGGGCTAGCGGACCCTACGAGCAGTACTTC. Drawing the rest from reference TRBV7-9 and TRBJ2-7, the complete variable domain is DTGVSQNPRHKITKRGQNVTFRCDPISEHNRLYWYRQTLGQGPEFLTYFQNEAQLEKSRLLSDRFSAERPKGSFSTLEIQRTEQGDSAMYLCASSLLGASGPYEQYFGPGTRLTVT.

The J gene is TRBJ1-1, the V gene TRBV7-2, with 7 bases fitting TRBD1. This CDR3 spans 13 amino acids. Germline CDR1 SGHTA, CDR2 FQGNSA. Trimming removed 0 bases from V and 6 bases from J; junction bases left unmatched: 1. CDR3 in DNA: TGTGCCAGCAGCTTAGCAGGGGGCGCTGAAGCTTTCTTT. Translated: CASSLAGGAEAFF. Variable domain in full (rest from reference TRBV7-2 and TRBJ1-1): GAGVSQSPSNKVTEKGKDVELRCDPISGHTALYWYRQSLGQGLEFLIYFQGNSAPDKSGLPSDRFSAERTGGSVSTLTIQRTQQEDSAVYLCASSLAGGAEAFFGQGTRLTVV.

The chain uses TRBV30 and TRBJ1-1, with unresolved D. Germline CDR1 reads GTSNPN; CDR2 reads SVGIG (reference sequence). The CDR3 covers 13 residues. With 0 bases removed from V and 6 bases from J, the gap between germline ends came to 11 bases. For the CDR3, the DNA is TGTGCCTGGAGTGTACCTGGGGTGGCTGAAGCTTTCTTT. It specifies CAWSVPGVAEAFF.

V is TRBV11-2 and J is TRBJ1-1; D not resolved. The CDR3 runs to 14 residues. V lost 1 base to trimming and J lost 5 bases, with 11 bases between them. The germline gives CDR1 SGHAT, CDR2 FQNNGV. Here the CDR3 reads CASSLVDWRTEAFF. The CDR3 region has the DNA TGTGCCAGCAGCTTAGTGGACTGGCGGACTGAAGCTTTCTTT.

The CDR3 reads CASSFRGIAEAFF. The CDR3 bases are TGTGCCAGCAGCTTCCGAGGTATCGCTGAAGCTTTCTTT. V is TRBV7-2 and J is TRBJ1-1; D remains unclear. The V end lost 3 bases, the J end lost 6 bases, and 11 bases lay between the germline ends. The CDR3 has 13 residues. Germline V gene sequence: CDR1 SGHTA, CDR2 FQGNSA.

The V call is TRBV6-6, the J call TRBJ1-6; 11 nucleotides align to TRBD1. Germline V lookup: CDR1 MNHNY, CDR2 SVGAGI (reference sequence). This CDR3 spans 15 amino acids. V shed 5 bases, J shed 9 bases, and the junction held 6 bases outside the gene matches. CDR3 protein: CASSRSGTGGSPLHF. CDR3 sequence (DNA): TGTGCCAGCAGTAGAAGCGGGACAGGGGGTTCACCCCTCCACTTT.

The rearrangement uses TRBV18 and TRBJ1-2; TRBD1 is a possible D gene (6 bases). The V gene's germline CDR1 is KGHSH and CDR2 LQKENI. Trimming removed 3 bases at V and 4 bases at J, with 15 bases between. The length of the CDR3 is 15 residues. The CDR3 sequence is CASSPDRREGYGYTF. The CDR3, as DNA: TGTGCCAGCTCACCGGACAGAAGAGAGGGCTATGGCTACACCTTC.

The V gene is TRBV30, the J gene TRBJ1-2, with 7 bases fitting TRBD1. The CDR3 contains 14 residues. Looked up from germline, CDR1 is GTSNPN and CDR2 is SVGIG (reference sequence). V lost 4 bases to trimming and J lost 6 bases; unmatched junction nucleotides: 11. CDR3 amino acids: CAWTKGAGMNGYTF. The CDR3 DNA follows: TGTGCCTGGACCAAGGGGGCAGGAATGAATGGCTACACCTTC.

This chain connects TRBV6-5 to TRBJ2-7; 12 bases map to TRBD1. The ends lost 4 bases at V and 7 bases at J; junction bases unmatched: 11. There are 16 residues in the CDR3. Germline V lookup: CDR1 MNHEY, CDR2 SVGAGI. DNA for the CDR3: TGTGCCAGCAGTTCGCCACTCCGGGACAGGGGGCTGGAGCAGTACTTC. This gives the protein CASSSPLRDRGLEQYF.